The 18 T cell receptor beta chains presented below share a single source sample, sequenced in a study of blood T cell repertoires in COVID-19. Repertoires were generated with immunoSEQ multiplex PCR, while TCRdb's copy carries only in-frame clones and drops some. Counted here are about 88,000 clones, around 86% occurring once; the ten biggest clones make up under 30%. Sample: peripheral blood. Every receptor here comes from a human donor in a cohort sampled during active COVID-19.

The chain combines TRBV14 with TRBJ2-3; D is perhaps TRBD1 (5 bases). Per the germline V gene, CDR1 is SGHDN and CDR2 is FVKESK. With 1 base removed from V and 2 bases from J, the gap between germline ends came to 13 bases. The CDR3 length is 16 residues. The CDR3 nucleotides read TGTGCCAGCAGCCAAGGTACAGGTTGGCACACAGATACGCAGTATTTT. Its protein product is CASSQGTGWHTDTQYF.

This clone has a single count. The chain couples TRBV5-6 to TRBJ2-1, with TRBD2 as a possible D gene (5 bases). V lost 4 bases, J lost 9 bases, and 11 bases lay in between. Germline V CDR1 and CDR2: SGHDT, YYEEEE. The CDR3 spans 12 residues. CDR3 loop: CASSPAAGEQFF. The CDR3 DNA sequence: TGTGCCAGCAGCCCTGCGGCGGGTGAGCAGTTCTTC.

The chain recombines TRBV6-6 with TRBJ2-1; D remains ambiguous. CDR1 MNHNY and CDR2 SVGAGI come from the germline V gene (reference sequence). Between the trimmed V and J ends, which lost 10 bases and 0 bases, there was a span of 19 bases. The CDR3 runs 16 residues. CDR3 coding DNA: TGTGCCACCCGACCCGACACACCGACCTCCTACAATGAGCAGTTCTTC. Encoded protein: CATRPDTPTSYNEQFF.

CDR3 in DNA: TGTGCCAGCAGTTTATCCCCTAGCGGGAGTTGGTACGAGCAGTACTTC. Translation gives CASSLSPSGSWYEQYF. This chain links TRBV28 with TRBJ2-7, with 10 bases that match TRBD2. Germline V CDR1 and CDR2: MDHEN, SYDVKM. The J segment lost 4 bases and the V segment lost 1 base, leaving 7 bases of the junction unmatched. The CDR3 is 16 amino acids. Together with reference TRBV28 and TRBJ2-7, the CDR3 gives the full variable domain: DVKVTQSSRYLVKRTGEKVFLECVQDMDHENMFWYRQDPGLGLRLIYFSYDVKMKEKGDIPEGYSVSREKKERFSLILESASTNQTSMYLCASSLSPSGSWYEQYFGPGTRLTVT.

The chain has TRBV7-2 and TRBJ2-3, with D maybe TRBD1 (5 bases). Germline V gene lookup returns CDR1 SGHTA and CDR2 FQGNSA. The CDR3 has 16 amino acids. Deletions cut 4 bases from V and 1 base from J, with 15 bases between. This CDR3 reads CASSSRDKGGTDTQYF. The CDR3 DNA is TGTGCCAGCAGCTCAAGAGATAAAGGGGGCACAGATACGCAGTATTTT. Full variable domain (remainder filled in from reference TRBV7-2 and TRBJ2-3): GAGVSQSPSNKVTEKGKDVELRCDPISGHTALYWYRQSLGQGLEFLIYFQGNSAPDKSGLPSDRFSAERTGGSVSTLTIQRTQQEDSAVYLCASSSRDKGGTDTQYFGPGTRLTVL.

The genes are TRBV4-3 and TRBJ2-1; the match to TRBD2 covers 9 bases. Germline CDR1 is LGHNA and CDR2 is YSLEER. The CDR3 consists of 15 residues. Unmatched junction bases numbered 8, after V lost 3 bases and J lost 8 bases. CDR3 protein: CASSHGAGGGDEQFF. The CDR3 DNA reads TGCGCCAGCAGCCACGGAGCGGGGGGTGGGGATGAGCAGTTCTTC.

This clone has just one count. This chain joins TRBV7-2 and TRBJ2-5, with TRBD2 matching 8 bases. Germline values: CDR1 SGHTA, CDR2 FQGNSA. CDR3 length equals 16 residues. The V and J ends lost 2 bases and 0 bases, in that order; junction bases with no gene match: 5. CDR3 in amino acids: CASSLWSSGNQETQYF. The CDR3 DNA is TGTGCCAGCAGCTTATGGAGTAGCGGGAACCAAGAGACCCAGTACTTC.

The chain combines TRBV6-5 with TRBJ1-2; D is ambiguous. The V gene lost 0 bases and the J gene lost 5 bases, with 16 bases spanning the gap. There are 16 residues in the CDR3. Germline V gives CDR1 MNHEY, CDR2 SVGAGI. The chain's CDR3 is CASSYSRGFGSYGYTF. The CDR3 nucleotides are TGTGCCAGCAGTTACTCCCGGGGTTTCGGGTCTTATGGCTACACCTTC.

The chain couples TRBV28 to TRBJ1-5; D remains ambiguous. Germline CDR1 is MDHEN and CDR2 is SYDVKM. Trimming stripped 2 bases from V and 7 bases from J, with 15 bases between. This CDR3 has 15 amino acids. CDR3 in amino acids: CASSLNLRSGQPQHF. CDR3 coding DNA: TGTGCCAGCAGTTTAAACCTGAGGTCGGGGCAGCCCCAGCATTTT. The full variable domain, rest sourced from reference TRBV28 and TRBJ1-5, is DVKVTQSSRYLVKRTGEKVFLECVQDMDHENMFWYRQDPGLGLRLIYFSYDVKMKEKGDIPEGYSVSREKKERFSLILESASTNQTSMYLCASSLNLRSGQPQHFGDGTRLSIL.

This clone was seen more than once but under ten times. The chain uses TRBV5-4 and TRBJ1-2; perhaps TRBD1 as D (5 bases). The V end was cut by 6 bases, the J end by 3 bases, with 15 bases between. Germline CDR1 and CDR2: SGHNT and YYREEE (reference sequence). The CDR3 sequence is 14 residues long. The CDR3 here is CASTPPGLYYGYTF. CDR3 in DNA: TGTGCCAGCACCCCTCCAGGGCTGTACTATGGCTACACCTTC.

The V call is TRBV20-1, the J call TRBJ1-1, with 7 bases aligning to TRBD1. The CDR3 covers 15 residues. With 3 bases clipped from V and 0 bases from J, the junction kept 7 bases outside the gene matches. Germline assignment: CDR1 DFQATT and CDR2 SNEGSKA (reference sequence). Here the CDR3 DNA reads TGCAGTGCTAGTTATCCAACAGGGGTGAACACTGAAGCTTTCTTT. It encodes CSASYPTGVNTEAFF.

The chain has TRBV2 and TRBJ1-2; unclear D gene. Germline lookup yields CDR1 SNHLY and CDR2 FYNNEI. With 7 bases removed from V and 2 bases from J, the gap between germline ends came to 8 bases. CDR3 size: 12 residues. CDR3 in amino acids: CASTEGNYGYTF. The CDR3 DNA reads TGTGCCAGCACCGAGGGCAACTATGGCTACACCTTC.

This clone occurred once. CDR3 sequence: CAAGVRQYF. CDR3 in DNA: TGTGCCGCGGGGGTTCGGCAGTACTTC. This rearrangement joins TRBV21-1 to TRBJ2-7; no DNA check was done on the table's D call, TRBD2. TRBV21-1 is marked as a pseudogene. CDR3 length: 9 residues.

The V call is TRBV9, the J call TRBJ2-5; 12 bases agree with TRBD2. V lost 2 bases and J lost 3; bases outside the gene matches: 5. This CDR3 has 16 residues. The V gene's germline CDR1 is SGDLS and CDR2 YYNGEE. The CDR3 DNA is TGTGCCAGCAGCGTTTCGGCTAGCGGGAGGGAAGAGACCCAGTACTTC. This translates into CASSVSASGREETQYF.

This chain connects TRBV28 to TRBJ2-7; TRBD1 agrees at 9 bases. CDR1 is MDHEN, CDR2 SYDVKM, per germline. V shed 7 bases, J shed 0 bases, and the junction held 7 bases outside the gene matches. The CDR3 is 15 amino acids. This CDR3 reads CASIPGQGSSYEQYF. In DNA form, the CDR3 reads TGTGCCAGCATTCCTGGACAGGGGAGCTCCTACGAGCAGTACTTC.

This sequence joins TRBV19 and TRBJ1-5, with 10 bases aligning to TRBD1. The germline CDR1 and CDR2 sequences are LNHDA and SQIVND (reference sequence). J gave up 3 bases and V 6 bases, and 2 bases lay outside the gene matches. The CDR3 length is 14 residues. As DNA, the CDR3 is TGTGCCAGTAGAGGGACAGGGGACAATCAGCCCCAGCATTTT. Its translation: CASRGTGDNQPQHF. Based on the CDR3 plus reference TRBV19 and TRBJ1-5, the full variable domain is DGGITQSPKYLFRKEGQNVTLSCEQNLNHDAMYWYRQDPGQGLRLIYYSQIVNDFQKGDIAEGYSVSREKKESFPLTVTSAQKNPTAFYLCASRGTGDNQPQHFGDGTRLSIL.

This chain joins TRBV5-1 and TRBJ2-7; the D gene is possibly TRBD2 (6 bases). Germline V gene lookup returns CDR1 SGHRS and CDR2 YFSETQ. V dropped 1 base and J dropped 3 bases, with 14 bases sitting between them. This CDR3 has 15 residues. CDR3 in amino acids: CASSLSGDWSYEQYF. Written as DNA, the CDR3 is TGCGCCAGCAGCTTGTCGGGGGATTGGAGCTACGAGCAGTACTTC.

This clone showed up just once. The chain recombines TRBV13 with TRBJ1-2; D may be TRBD1 (6 bases). This CDR3 region has 13 residues. The germline V gene encodes CDR1 PRHDT and CDR2 FYEKMQ (reference sequence). Trimming stripped 0 bases from V and 4 bases from J, with 6 bases between. The CDR3 sequence is CASSLGGAYGYTF. Written as DNA, the CDR3 is TGTGCCAGCAGCTTAGGGGGGGCCTATGGCTACACCTTC.